This entry lists 3 T cell receptor beta chains sequenced from one sample in a study of response to subunit inactivated influenza vaccine. TCRdb independently ran MiXCR on the RT-PCR reads; one entry per CDR3 protein. This sample carries hundreds of thousands of distinct CDR3 sequences, 15% to 19% of them seen once, and the ten largest clones take 9.5% to 13%. This specimen was PBMCs from blood, taken 12 days after vaccination. The receptors come from a man aged 50 or older who received an inactivated influenza vaccine.

The chain couples TRBV20-1 to TRBJ2-5, with 8 bases identical to TRBD2. Germline CDR1 and CDR2: DFQATT and SNEGSKA (reference sequence). This CDR3 spans 17 amino acids. V dropped 4 bases and J dropped 7; count of bases not matched to a gene: 20. In nucleotides, the CDR3 is TGCAGTGCTAAATTTTTCGATGGAGCGGGGGCCTTAGGGACCCAGTACTTC. This translates into CSAKFFDGAGALGTQYF.

The chain is built from TRBV12-3 or TRBV12-4 and TRBJ2-5; no clear D gene. Trimming pared 4 bases from V and 5 bases from J, leaving 8 bases between. This CDR3 has 12 residues. The CDR3: CASSYRAETQYF. In DNA form, the CDR3 reads TGTGCCAGCAGTTATAGGGCGGAGACCCAGTACTTC.

This chain links TRBV7-9 with TRBJ1-2, with a tentative D call TRBD1 (6 bases). V gave up 4 bases and J gave up 4 bases, with 13 bases separating them. Per germline, CDR1 SEHNR and CDR2 FQNEAQ (reference sequence). The CDR3 spans 14 residues. This CDR3 is CASSYKQGFYGYTF. The CDR3 nucleotides read TGTGCCAGCAGCTATAAACAGGGCTTCTATGGCTACACCTTC.